Listed below are T cell receptor beta chains from one sample, sequenced in a study of shared clonotypes between healthy human individuals. The assay was immunoSEQ multiplex PCR, and TCRdb's table has in-frame clones only and misses some. The sample holds around 370,000 clones; about 97% are singletons and the top ten take 0.32%. The sample taken for sequencing was memory CD8+ T cells sorted from blood. All receptors come from a man aged 30 to 39 in good health. Both conserved end residues are part of each CDR3.

CASSVPAGTVSYNEQFF | TRBJ2-1 | TRBV5-1
CASGLWVDTEAFF | TRBJ1-1 | TRBV7-8
CASSSRDGPAQETQYF | TRBJ2-5 | TRBV13
CASSYSGTQPQHF | TRBJ1-5 | TRBV6-5
CASSLEVSGSRNIQYF | TRBJ2-4 | TRBV5-1
CASSETPGQNMKWNQPQHF | TRBJ1-5 | TRBV2
CASSPWGADEAFF | TRBJ1-1 | TRBV14
CASSESGTGSRGAEAFF | TRBJ1-1 | TRBV25-1
CASRDRGFSDEQYF | TRBJ2-7 | TRBV6-1
CASSTGNTEAFF | TRBJ1-1 | TRBV7-9
CASSLSGGLGTEAFF | TRBJ1-1 | TRBV28
CASSESGVPTNEKLFF | TRBJ1-4 | TRBV6-1
CAWDIGGGYTF | TRBJ1-2 | TRBV30
CASSVPGTGETQYF | TRBJ2-5 | TRBV11-1
CASSQRTQERNTGELFF | TRBJ2-2 | TRBV4-1
CASSSTGFLYEQYF | TRBJ2-7 | TRBV5-1
CASSDGGSGYNEQFF | TRBJ2-1 | TRBV10-2
CASSLSGGPTDTQYF | TRBJ2-3 | TRBV5-1
CAWSVRGSEETQYF | TRBJ2-5 | TRBV30
CAWSVGGGQETQYF | TRBJ2-5 | TRBV30
CASSESRGQYF | TRBJ2-7 | TRBV10-2
CASSPDRVTEQFF | TRBJ2-1 | TRBV18
CASSGWAGAGNTIYF | TRBJ1-3 | TRBV10-2
CASSLSGTEAFF | TRBJ1-1 | TRBV5-1
CASSGQGINQPQHF | TRBJ1-5 | TRBV2
CASSQERTSRSTGELFF | TRBJ2-2 | TRBV4-2
CAWSTGGSYNEQFF | TRBJ2-1 | TRBV30
CASSPTSAGELFF | TRBJ2-2 | TRBV28
CASRWVSGSSLGEQYF | TRBJ2-7 | TRBV27
CASSRAGSYEQYF | TRBJ2-7 | TRBV7-6
CASSLLFVDSSTQYF | TRBJ2-3 | TRBV27
CASSPGTSGRGNTGELFF | TRBJ2-2 | TRBV7-2
CASRYKGGGPETQYF | TRBJ2-5 | TRBV6-5
CAWSRAGASYEQYF | TRBJ2-7 | TRBV30
CASTGFSGNEQFF | TRBJ2-1 | TRBV6-5
CASSSTGTDGYTF | TRBJ1-2 | TRBV7-3
CASSKKRDSGNTIYF | TRBJ1-3 | TRBV21-1
CASSLRTDYGYTF | TRBJ1-2 | TRBV5-1
CASSLSGTTGELFF | TRBJ2-2 | TRBV11-1
CASSPLGGQNTEAFF | TRBJ1-1 | TRBV4-1
CASSQATEQYF | TRBJ2-7 | TRBV14
CASSGVQGTIDTQYF | TRBJ2-3 | TRBV28
CASRGVGLYNEQFF | TRBJ2-1 | TRBV28
CASSLEWNTEAFF | TRBJ1-1 | TRBV11-3
CASSERGTSSEQYF | TRBJ2-7 | TRBV6-1
CASNGGWNEKLFF | TRBJ1-4 | TRBV6-1
CASSLGTSSYNEQFF | TRBJ2-1 | TRBV7-2
CAWSAALALTYNEQFF | TRBJ2-1 | TRBV30
CASSPGLAGEDPYEQYF | TRBJ2-7 | TRBV7-8
CASTMTQSSYNEQFF | TRBJ2-1 | TRBV28
CASIPLAVSSGSRNEQFF | TRBJ2-1 | TRBV25-1
CASSLMGSSGANVLTF | TRBJ2-6 | TRBV7-3